One sample yielded the 24 T cell receptor beta chains listed below, sequenced in a study of blood T cell repertoires in COVID-19. Only in-frame clones appear in the TCRdb table, and some are missing; sequencing was by immunoSEQ multiplex PCR. The sample consists of around 620,000 clones, 80% to 90% of them appearing once. Sequenced material: peripheral blood. Receptors were obtained from a woman aged 18-29 years with acute or convalescent COVID-19.

As concerns this clone: This CDR3 is also generated by other DNA sequences in the sample. The rearrangement links TRBV12-3 or TRBV12-4 to TRBJ1-2; 8 bases are shared with TRBD1. The CDR3 has 12 residues. Trimming removed 7 bases from V and 5 bases from J; junction bases left unmatched: 3. CDR3 bases: TGTGCCAGCACCCAGGGGGCTTATGGCTACACCTTC. Translated: CASTQGAYGYTF.

The genes are TRBV4-1 and TRBJ1-5, with D tentatively TRBD1 (6 bases). The ends were cut back, 1 base at V and 3 bases at J, with 16 bases in the middle. CDR1 and CDR2 (germline): MGHRA, YSYEKL. This CDR3 region has 17 residues. In nucleotides, the CDR3 is TGCGCCAGCAGCCAAGGCCCCCAGGGGCAGCTCAATCAGCCCCAGCATTTT. Its translation: CASSQGPQGQLNQPQHF.

The chain uses TRBV5-1 and TRBJ1-5, with D unresolved. V lost 1 base, J lost 4 bases, and 6 bases lay in between. The CDR3 loop spans 13 amino acids. Germline CDR1 and CDR2: SGHRS and YFSETQ. CDR3 protein: CASSLTVNQPQHF. Written as DNA, the CDR3 is TGCGCCAGCAGCTTGACAGTAAATCAGCCCCAGCATTTT.

This sequence joins TRBV7-2 and TRBJ1-1, with TRBD1 identical over 8 bases. CDR1 SGHTA and CDR2 FQGNSA come from the germline V gene. J was trimmed by 6 bases and V by 2 bases; bases with no gene match: 5. The CDR3 runs 14 residues. CDR3 protein: CASSLLQGVSEAFF. In DNA form, the CDR3 reads TGTGCCAGCAGCTTATTACAGGGGGTCTCTGAAGCTTTCTTT.

The chain uses TRBV5-1 and TRBJ1-1; D might be TRBD1 (6 bases). The V gene lost 3 bases and the J gene lost 5 bases, with 20 bases spanning the gap. Germline V gene lookup returns CDR1 SGHRS and CDR2 YFSETQ. The CDR3 runs 16 residues. In DNA form, the CDR3 reads TGCGCCAGCAGCTCCCATCGACAGGTCTCGAAGACTGAAGCTTTCTTT. Translation: CASSSHRQVSKTEAFF.

The CDR3 DNA follows: TGTGCCAGCAGCGTAGGGGGCCACGAGCAGTACTTC. It specifies CASSVGGHEQYF. This sequence joins TRBV9 and TRBJ2-7; TRBD1 is a possible D gene (5 bases). CDR1 and CDR2 from the germline V gene are SGDLS and YYNGEE. This CDR3 has 12 residues. The V gene lost 0 bases and the J gene lost 5 bases, with 6 bases spanning the gap.

This clone was observed once. The chain carries TRBV27 and TRBJ2-2, with D possibly being TRBD2 (7 bases). CDR3 length: 19 amino acids. V dropped 1 base and J dropped 3 bases, with 21 bases sitting between them. The V gene's germline CDR1 is MNHEY and CDR2 SMNVEV (reference sequence). CDR3 protein: CASSLFAGADPGYTGELFF. In DNA form, the CDR3 reads TGTGCCAGCAGTTTATTTGCGGGGGCCGACCCGGGGTACACCGGGGAGCTGTTTTTT.

This clone showed up just once. The V call is TRBV30, the J call TRBJ2-3; TRBD2 matches at 10 bases. Germline V gene lookup returns CDR1 GTSNPN and CDR2 SVGIG (reference sequence). The CDR3 sequence is 16 residues long. The trim removed 0 bases at V and 7 bases at J, leaving 10 bases unmatched. In DNA form, the CDR3 reads TGTGCCTGGAGTGTAGGACTAGCGGAAATACTACATACGCAGTATTTT. The encoded protein is CAWSVGLAEILHTQYF.

The V and J genes are TRBV27 and TRBJ2-3; D unclear. Germline-derived CDR1 and CDR2 are MNHEY and SMNVEV (reference sequence). This CDR3 has 13 residues. V was pared by 3 bases and J by 5 bases, with 9 bases between. The DNA of the CDR3 is TGTGCCAGCAGTTTTGGTAGCTTAGATACGCAGTATTTT. Its translation is CASSFGSLDTQYF.

This clone has just one count. The chain recombines TRBV25-1 with TRBJ1-1; D might be TRBD1 (6 bases). Per the germline V gene, CDR1 is MGHDK and CDR2 is SYGVNS. Trimming pared 5 bases from V and 2 bases from J, leaving 9 bases between. There are 13 residues in the CDR3. The CDR3 sequence: CASSSGTNTEAFF. The CDR3 region has the DNA TGTGCCAGCAGTTCAGGGACAAACACTGAAGCTTTCTTT.

The V gene is TRBV19, the J gene TRBJ1-1, with no clear D. The germline V gene encodes CDR1 LNHDA and CDR2 SQIVND (reference sequence). The V gene lost 2 bases and the J gene lost 1 base, with 11 bases spanning the gap. The CDR3 is made up of 15 amino acids. CDR3 in amino acids: CASSISLGENTEAFF. CDR3 coding DNA: TGTGCCAGTAGTATAAGTCTCGGAGAGAACACTGAAGCTTTCTTT.

The V and J genes are TRBV4-3 and TRBJ1-2; D not resolved. The length of the CDR3 is 13 residues. V lost 2 bases, J lost 4 bases, and 8 bases lay in between. Germline V gene lookup returns CDR1 LGHNA and CDR2 YSLEER. Here the CDR3 reads CASSQNSGYGYTF. For the CDR3, the DNA is TGCGCCAGCAGCCAAAACTCTGGCTATGGCTACACCTTC.

This chain links TRBV7-9 with TRBJ2-1, with 15 bases fitting TRBD2. Germline lookup yields CDR1 SEHNR and CDR2 FQNEAQ (reference sequence). V dropped 6 bases and J dropped 10; count of bases not matched to a gene: 10. The CDR3 covers 16 residues. DNA of the CDR3: TGTGCCAGCAGTTATGGACTAGCGGGGGGGCGCCGGGAGCAGTTCTTC. Its translation is CASSYGLAGGRREQFF.

The chain is built from TRBV5-4 and TRBJ2-3; TRBD2 matches 8 bases. V was clipped by 4 bases and J by 0 bases; unmatched bases: 4. CDR3 size: 15 residues. CDR1 is SGHNT, CDR2 YYREEE, per germline (reference sequence). Written as DNA, the CDR3 is TGTGCCAGCAGCCTCACTAGCGGAAGCACAGATACGCAGTATTTT. It codes for CASSLTSGSTDTQYF.

The chain combines TRBV4-3 with TRBJ1-2, with 10 bases that match TRBD1. The CDR3 is 16 residues long. CDR1 and CDR2 (germline): LGHNA, YSLEER. J was trimmed by 8 bases and V by 0 bases; bases with no gene match: 9. The CDR3 region is CASSQDLGTGVEGYTF. CDR3 in DNA: TGCGCCAGCAGCCAAGATCTTGGGACAGGGGTTGAGGGCTACACCTTC.

J is TRBJ2-7 and V is TRBV5-5; TRBD2 agrees at 9 bases. Germline CDR1 reads SGHKS; CDR2 reads YYEKEE (reference sequence). The J segment lost 2 bases and the V segment lost 4 bases, leaving 16 bases of the junction unmatched. The CDR3 spans 18 residues. The CDR3 region is CASSPQPAGGRAAYEQYF. The DNA for the CDR3 is TGTGCCAGCAGCCCACAGCCAGCGGGGGGACGTGCCGCCTACGAGCAGTACTTC.

The V and J genes are TRBV4-3 and TRBJ1-2; 7 bases match TRBD1. V was clipped by 3 bases and J by 2 bases; unmatched bases: 6. From germline, CDR1 is LGHNA and CDR2 YSLEER. CDR3 length equals 15 residues. The CDR3: CASSHLRQGNYGYTF. CDR3 DNA: TGCGCCAGCAGCCACCTTCGACAGGGCAACTATGGCTACACCTTC.

J is TRBJ1-6 and V is TRBV3-1 (or the pseudogene TRBV3-2), with a weak D call TRBD1 (6 bases). Germline-derived CDR1 and CDR2 are LGHDT and YNNKEL (reference sequence). The CDR3 covers 17 residues. Trimming removed 1 base at V and 10 bases at J, with 20 bases between. As DNA, the CDR3 is TGTGCCAGCAGCCAAGGGGGCGGGGGGCGAATTAAGTCACCCCTCCACTTT. This gives the protein CASSQGGGGRIKSPLHF.

This clone has a handful of counts. The chain carries TRBV5-6 and TRBJ1-1, with 8 bases aligning to TRBD1. This CDR3 is 17 amino acids long. Germline V gives CDR1 SGHDT, CDR2 YYEEEE. After removal of 0 bases from V and 3 bases from J, the junction contained 10 bases not matched to a gene. Here the CDR3 reads CASSLVDRATGDTEAFF. DNA of the CDR3: TGTGCCAGCAGCTTGGTGGACAGGGCGACGGGGGACACTGAAGCTTTCTTT.

This chain links TRBV7-2 with TRBJ2-7; D call uncertain. The CDR3 length is 15 residues. V lost 2 bases to trimming and J lost 0 bases, with 11 bases between them. From germline, CDR1 is SGHTA and CDR2 FQGNSA. CDR3 region: CASSLSQFSSYEQYF. The CDR3, as DNA: TGTGCCAGCAGCTTAAGTCAGTTCAGCTCCTACGAGCAGTACTTC.

This chain joins TRBV9 and TRBJ1-2, with a tentative D call TRBD1 (5 bases). This CDR3 spans 15 amino acids. CDR1 is SGDLS, CDR2 YYNGEE, per germline. The ends were cut back, 0 bases at V and 2 bases at J, with 11 bases in the middle. Here the CDR3 DNA reads TGTGCCAGCAGCGTAGAATGGGCAGGGAACTATGGCTACACCTTC. Translation gives CASSVEWAGNYGYTF.

The genes are TRBV10-3 and TRBJ2-3, with 13 bases matching TRBD2. V trimming: 6 bases; J trimming: 4 bases; junction bases outside the gene matches: 4. Looked up from germline, CDR1 is ENHRY and CDR2 is SYGVKD. The length of the CDR3 is 15 residues. The CDR3 DNA follows: TGTGCCATCAGGAGGACTAGCGGGGGATCAGATACGCAGTATTTT. Translated: CAIRRTSGGSDTQYF.

J is TRBJ1-2 and V is TRBV25-1, with 7 bases identical to TRBD1. Trimming cost V 3 bases and J 9 bases; bases outside gene matches: 7. CDR1 and CDR2 (germline): MGHDK, SYGVNS. The CDR3 spans 13 residues. The CDR3 DNA reads TGTGCCAGCAGTGAGGCGGGACAGTTCAGCTACACCTTC. As protein: CASSEAGQFSYTF.

This clone was found a few times. CDR3 in DNA: TGTGCCAGTAGTATAGATGCAGGGGCTAACTATGGCTACACCTTC. Translated: CASSIDAGANYGYTF. V usage is TRBV19 and J usage is TRBJ1-2, with D perhaps matching TRBD1 (6 bases). V was pared by 0 bases and J by 0 bases, with 8 bases between. Germline loops: CDR1 LNHDA, CDR2 SQIVND (reference sequence). The CDR3 totals 15 residues.